The 27 T cell receptor beta chains listed next were all sequenced from one sample in a study of cytomegalovirus exposure and HLA in healthy donors. Clones were read by immunoSEQ multiplex PCR, and TCRdb kept only the in-frame ones, dropping some. The top ten hold around 12% of the sample, which has 200,000 to 300,000 clones, more than 85% seen once. Sequenced sample: PBMCs. These receptor sequences come from a man aged 18 to 29 in good health and CMV-seropositive.

This clone is a singleton in its sample. The chain couples TRBV18 to TRBJ2-1; 10 nucleotides match TRBD1. With 6 bases clipped from V and 2 bases from J, the junction kept 1 base outside the gene matches. CDR3 size: 14 residues. Germline V gene data show CDR1 as KGHSH and CDR2 as LQKENI. CDR3 protein: CASSGQGAYNEQFF. The CDR3 coding sequence is TGTGCCAGCTCCGGACAGGGGGCCTACAATGAGCAGTTCTTC.

CDR3 loop: CASRERESNYNEQFF. Here the CDR3 DNA reads TGTGCCAGCAGGGAGCGGGAGAGCAACTACAATGAGCAGTTCTTC. V usage is TRBV2 and J usage is TRBJ2-1, with TRBD2 matching over 8 bases. This CDR3 is built from 15 residues. J lost 3 bases, V lost 6 bases, and 7 bases had no gene match. Germline-derived CDR1 and CDR2 are SNHLY and FYNNEI.

The chain is built from TRBV4-1 and TRBJ2-2; either TRBD1 or TRBD2 may supply D (5 bases each). Germline V CDR1 and CDR2: MGHRA, YSYEKL. The V end was cut by 3 bases, the J end by 2 bases, with 13 bases between. The CDR3 has 16 residues. The CDR3 DNA reads as TGCGCCAGCAGCCACGAGGGCAGGGCCAACACCGGGGAGCTGTTTTTT. It yields the protein CASSHEGRANTGELFF.

J is TRBJ2-7 and V is TRBV5-1; 7 bases map to TRBD2. In germline, CDR1 is SGHRS, CDR2 YFSETQ. Trimming at V came to 4 bases and at J to 5 bases, leaving 12 bases not matched to a gene. The CDR3 extends over 15 amino acids. The CDR3 is CASSNTREIFNEQYF. CDR3 coding DNA: TGCGCCAGCAGCAACACGCGGGAGATATTCAACGAGCAGTACTTC. The complete variable domain, with remaining parts taken from reference TRBV5-1 and TRBJ2-7, reads KAGVTQTPRYLIKTRGQQVTLSCSPISGHRSVSWYQQTPGQGLQFLFEYFSETQRNKGNFPGRFSGRQFSNSRSEMNVSTLELGDSALYLCASSNTREIFNEQYFGPGTRLTVT.

This clone was found many times. The CDR3 nucleotides are TGTGCCAGCAGTAAGGACAATCAGCCCCAGCATTTT. It codes for CASSKDNQPQHF. The chain is built from TRBV6-1 and TRBJ1-5; D gene uncertain. The CDR3 sequence is 12 residues long. CDR1 is MNHNS and CDR2 is SASEGT in the germline V gene. Trimming stripped 5 bases from V and 3 bases from J, with 5 bases between.

V usage is TRBV7-2 and J usage is TRBJ2-7, with 7 nucleotides matching TRBD2. Germline CDR1 is SGHTA and CDR2 is FQGNSA. The CDR3 runs 15 residues. V was pared by 4 bases and J by 5 bases, with 11 bases of the junction left unmatched. The CDR3 spells CASSSPSGRGHEQYF. CDR3 sequence (DNA): TGTGCCAGCAGCTCCCCCTCTGGGAGGGGCCACGAGCAGTACTTC.

The genes are TRBV19 and TRBJ2-7; 8 bases line up with TRBD1. Germline V gives CDR1 LNHDA, CDR2 SQIVND (reference sequence). Trimming removed 5 bases from V and 3 bases from J; junction bases left unmatched: 9. The CDR3 has 15 amino acids. CDR3: CASSGQGSEFYEQYF. CDR3 nucleotides: TGTGCCAGTAGTGGACAGGGTAGTGAATTCTACGAGCAGTACTTC.

This clone was counted a single time. DNA of the CDR3: TGCGCCAGCTGGAGCGGGAGGGCCGATCGGGAGCAGTTCTTC. Translated, it gives CASWSGRADREQFF. V and J are TRBV10-1 and TRBJ2-1, with 10 positions matching TRBD2. CDR3 length equals 14 residues. V shed 8 bases and J 10 bases; nucleotides not matched to a gene: 11. The germline CDR1 and CDR2 sequences are WNHNN and SYGVQD (reference sequence).

The J gene is TRBJ2-7, the V gene TRBV6-6; 7 nucleotides match TRBD2. The CDR3 is 15 residues long. From germline, CDR1 is MNHNY and CDR2 SVGAGI (reference sequence). V trimming: 0 bases; J trimming: 4 bases; junction bases outside the gene matches: 6. This CDR3 is CASSYSQRGNYEQYF. The CDR3 DNA reads as TGTGCCAGCAGTTACTCTCAGCGGGGAAATTACGAGCAGTACTTC.

This chain connects TRBV5-4 to TRBJ2-3; 12 nucleotides agree with TRBD2. The CDR3 is made up of 16 amino acids. V was clipped by 3 bases and J by 5 bases; unmatched bases: 7. Per germline, CDR1 SGHNT and CDR2 YYREEE (reference sequence). The CDR3 protein is CASSSLAGGREDTQYF. DNA for the CDR3: TGTGCCAGCAGCTCGCTAGCGGGAGGGCGAGAAGATACGCAGTATTTT.

DNA for the CDR3: TGTGCCAGCAGCTTATCAGGGACTAACACTGAAGCTTTCTTT. It is translated as CASSLSGTNTEAFF. The rearrangement links TRBV11-3 to TRBJ1-1; the D gene is possibly TRBD1 (5 bases). There are 14 residues in the CDR3. Germline CDR1 SGHNT, CDR2 YENEEA. The V end was cut by 2 bases, the J end by 2 bases, with 9 bases between.

This chain uses TRBV20-1 with TRBJ2-7; perhaps D is TRBD1 or TRBD2 (5 bases each). The CDR3 totals 11 residues. The ends were cut back, 0 bases at V and 7 bases at J, with 7 bases in the middle. Germline V lookup: CDR1 DFQATT, CDR2 SNEGSKA (reference sequence). Here the CDR3 DNA reads TGCAGTGCTAGAGATTGGGGGGAGCAGTACTTC. It is translated as CSARDWGEQYF.

This clone came up many times. V usage is TRBV6-1 and J usage is TRBJ2-7; possibly TRBD1 for D (6 bases). The CDR3 covers 15 residues. Trimming cost V 1 base and J 0 bases, with 10 bases left between them. The germline V gene has CDR1 MNHNS and CDR2 SASEGT. The CDR3 loop is CASSEVEDSSYEQYF. The DNA of the CDR3 is TGTGCCAGCAGTGAAGTGGAGGACAGCTCCTACGAGCAGTACTTC.

V usage is TRBV29-1 and J usage is TRBJ2-5; 7 bases match TRBD2. V gave up 6 bases and J gave up 4 bases; unmatched junction bases: 14. The V gene's germline CDR1 is SQVTM and CDR2 ANQGSEA. The CDR3 has 15 residues. The CDR3 protein is CSVAGEAGFGETQYF. CDR3 DNA sequence: TGCAGCGTCGCCGGGGAAGCGGGATTTGGAGAGACCCAGTACTTC.

The genes are TRBV29-1 and TRBJ1-1, with TRBD1 matching 8 bases. The CDR3 totals 15 residues. The junction had 11 bases not matched to a gene; V was cut back by 3 bases and J by 5 bases. Germline CDR1 is SQVTM and CDR2 is ANQGSEA. The CDR3 region has the DNA TGCAGCGTTGAGACCCCAGGGGGCAGTTTTACTGAAGCTTTCTTT. Its translation is CSVETPGGSFTEAFF.

The chain is built from TRBV5-4 and TRBJ2-5; 11 nucleotides align to TRBD2. J was trimmed by 2 bases and V by 4 bases; bases with no gene match: 7. Germline-derived CDR1 and CDR2 are SGHNT and YYREEE (reference sequence). CDR3 length: 16 amino acids. The CDR3 DNA follows: TGTGCCAGCAGCCAGGGACTAGCGGCAACGCAAGAGACCCAGTACTTC. Encoded protein: CASSQGLAATQETQYF. Full variable domain (missing parts from reference TRBV5-4 and TRBJ2-5): ETGVTQSPTHLIKTRGQQVTLRCSSQSGHNTVSWYQQALGQGPQFIFQYYREEENGRGNFPPRFSGLQFPNYSSELNVNALELDDSALYLCASSQGLAATQETQYFGPGTRLLVL.

The V and J genes are TRBV30 and TRBJ2-1; 7 nucleotides agree with TRBD2. The CDR3 spans 14 residues. Looked up from germline, CDR1 is GTSNPN and CDR2 is SVGIG (reference sequence). Losses at the gene ends were 5 bases for V and 2 bases for J; bases not matched to a gene: 6. This chain's CDR3 is CAWEGSGAYNEQFF. CDR3 sequence (DNA): TGTGCCTGGGAGGGCAGCGGGGCCTACAATGAGCAGTTCTTC.

The rearrangement uses TRBV11-3 and TRBJ2-1; no firm D call. The CDR3 spans 13 residues. V was pared by 4 bases and J by 7 bases, with 11 bases between. Germline CDR1 is SGHNT and CDR2 is YENEEA. In DNA, the CDR3 is TGTGCCAGCAGCTCCGACCACGGGAATGAGCAGTTCTTC. Translation gives CASSSDHGNEQFF.

The chain carries TRBV6-1 and TRBJ2-7; possibly TRBD1 or TRBD2 for D (5 bases each). The germline V gene encodes CDR1 MNHNS and CDR2 SASEGT. The CDR3 totals 13 residues. Trimming took off 8 bases at V and 5 bases at J, with 16 bases between the two ends. CDR3 bases: TGTGCCAGCGAGGGGCCACAGTCCAACGAGCAGTACTTC. Translating gives CASEGPQSNEQYF.

The genes are TRBV19 and TRBJ2-7; possibly TRBD1 for D (7 bases). Trimming left V 4 bases short and J 4 bases short, with 20 bases between. The CDR3 is made up of 16 amino acids. CDR1 is LNHDA and CDR2 is SQIVND in the germline V gene (reference sequence). The CDR3 DNA reads as TGTGCCAGTAGTACCTCAAGACAGGGACGGGGGTACGAGCAGTACTTC. This codes for CASSTSRQGRGYEQYF.

On this clone: The junction does not match germline at one end; this may be a read error. The V gene is TRBV15, the J gene TRBJ2-7; a weak D match, TRBD1 (5 bases). The CDR3 is 14 amino acids. Germline V gene data show CDR1 as LNHNV and CDR2 as YYDKDF (reference sequence). CDR3 bases: TGTGCCACCAGCAGAGATGTGGGGCTCTACGAGCAGTACTTT. Protein: CATSRDVGLYEQYF.

This clone was recorded many times. The chain couples TRBV28 to TRBJ1-2; the D gene is possibly TRBD1 (5 bases). V lost 5 bases to trimming and J lost 9 bases, with 16 bases between them. Germline V gives CDR1 MDHEN, CDR2 SYDVKM. The CDR3 length is 13 residues. The CDR3 is CASSPPGRGSYTF. The DNA of the CDR3 is TGTGCCAGCAGTCCCCCAGGGCGCGGAAGCTACACCTTC.

This sequence joins TRBV27 and TRBJ1-2, with D unresolved. Between the trimmed V and J ends, which lost 0 bases and 0 bases, there was a span of 5 bases. The germline V gene has CDR1 MNHEY and CDR2 SMNVEV (reference sequence). This CDR3 is 14 amino acids long. CDR3 region: CASSLSGTNYGYTF. DNA for the CDR3: TGTGCCAGCAGTTTATCGGGCACTAACTATGGCTACACCTTC.

The chain uses TRBV9 and TRBJ2-5; the match to TRBD2 covers 10 bases. CDR3 length: 17 residues. Per the germline V gene, CDR1 is SGDLS and CDR2 is YYNGEE. J gave up 2 bases and V 4 bases, and 11 bases lay outside the gene matches. DNA of the CDR3: TGTGCCAGCAGCTCCAGGGGAATAGCGGGGGGACAAGAGACCCAGTACTTC. This sequence encodes CASSSRGIAGGQETQYF.

This clone was detected only once. This chain connects TRBV5-1 to TRBJ1-2; 9 bases agree with TRBD1. Trimming took 0 bases from V and 8 from J; bases not matched to a gene: 5. The CDR3 extends over 14 amino acids. Germline assignment: CDR1 SGHRS and CDR2 YFSETQ. CDR3 protein: CASSLAYRGLGYTF. The CDR3 bases are TGCGCCAGCAGCTTGGCTTACAGGGGGCTAGGCTACACCTTC. The whole variable domain, remainder taken from reference TRBV5-1 and TRBJ1-2, is KAGVTQTPRYLIKTRGQQVTLSCSPISGHRSVSWYQQTPGQGLQFLFEYFSETQRNKGNFPGRFSGRQFSNSRSEMNVSTLELGDSALYLCASSLAYRGLGYTFGSGTRLTVV.

J is TRBJ1-4 and V is TRBV1; the table calls TRBD1, which could not be checked here. TRBV1 is a known pseudogene. This CDR3 contains 14 residues. The CDR3 DNA reads as TGCACCAGCAGCCACCAGGGGTTGGATGAAAAACTGTTTTTT. This codes for CTSSHQGLDEKLFF.

The chain employs TRBV5-6 and TRBJ1-1; a weak D match, TRBD1 (6 bases). The CDR3 runs 16 residues. Looked up from germline, CDR1 is SGHDT and CDR2 is YYEEEE. The V gene lost 6 bases and the J gene lost 1 base, with 19 bases spanning the gap. As DNA, the CDR3 is TGTGCCAGCACCTGGGGGACAAACCTCAGGAACACTGAAGCTTTCTTT. The encoded protein is CASTWGTNLRNTEAFF.